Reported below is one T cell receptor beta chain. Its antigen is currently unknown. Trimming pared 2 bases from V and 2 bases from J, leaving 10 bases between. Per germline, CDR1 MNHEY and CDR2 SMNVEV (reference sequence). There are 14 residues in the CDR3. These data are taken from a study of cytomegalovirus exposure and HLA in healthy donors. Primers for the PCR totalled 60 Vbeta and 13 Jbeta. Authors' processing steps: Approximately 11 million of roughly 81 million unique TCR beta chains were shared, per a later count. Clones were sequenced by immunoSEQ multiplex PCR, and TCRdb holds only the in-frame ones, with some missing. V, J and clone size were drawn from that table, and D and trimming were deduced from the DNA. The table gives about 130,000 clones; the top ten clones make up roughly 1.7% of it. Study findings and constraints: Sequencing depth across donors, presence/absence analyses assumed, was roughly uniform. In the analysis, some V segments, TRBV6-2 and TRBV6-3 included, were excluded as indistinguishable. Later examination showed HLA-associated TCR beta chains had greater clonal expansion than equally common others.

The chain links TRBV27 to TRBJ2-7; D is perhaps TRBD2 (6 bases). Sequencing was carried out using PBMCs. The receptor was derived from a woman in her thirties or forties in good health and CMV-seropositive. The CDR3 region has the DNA TGTGCCAGCAGTTTAGGCGGGGTACCCTACGAGCAGTACTTC. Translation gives CASSLGGVPYEQYF.